This TCR beta chain came from a study of CXCR3-negative and CXCR3-positive naive CD8 T cells. Study-level information: Sequencing brought in about 135 million TRB reads altogether, and each library got about 1.5 +/- 0.3 million.

The CDR3 runs to 11 residues. Germline CDR1 reads SGHNT; CDR2 reads YENEEA. In preparing the TRB cDNA libraries, 5' RACE with UMI labels was used. One entry per CDR3 protein, without DNA, is what TCRdb gives after re-calling the 5' RACE reads. The sample features some 130,000 distinct CDR3 sequences, with nearly 0.5% in its top ten. Study outcomes and limitations: Researchers report CXCR3 expression partially decreased after cryopreservation, with fresh PBMCs used in most assays.

CD45RO-CCR7+CD27+CD95- cells counted as naive CD8+ T cells. As regards this clonotype: Its antigen is currently unknown.

The sample was naive CXCR3- CD8+ T cells from blood. Subset denoted: CD45RO-CCR7+CD27+CD95- naive CD8+ T cells lacking CXCR3 (TNR3-). The clonotype comes from a human donor in good health. Some clones in this sample may be carry-over from other donors' samples. J is TRBJ2-1 and V is TRBV11-3. CDR3 amino acids: CASSLGGEQFF.